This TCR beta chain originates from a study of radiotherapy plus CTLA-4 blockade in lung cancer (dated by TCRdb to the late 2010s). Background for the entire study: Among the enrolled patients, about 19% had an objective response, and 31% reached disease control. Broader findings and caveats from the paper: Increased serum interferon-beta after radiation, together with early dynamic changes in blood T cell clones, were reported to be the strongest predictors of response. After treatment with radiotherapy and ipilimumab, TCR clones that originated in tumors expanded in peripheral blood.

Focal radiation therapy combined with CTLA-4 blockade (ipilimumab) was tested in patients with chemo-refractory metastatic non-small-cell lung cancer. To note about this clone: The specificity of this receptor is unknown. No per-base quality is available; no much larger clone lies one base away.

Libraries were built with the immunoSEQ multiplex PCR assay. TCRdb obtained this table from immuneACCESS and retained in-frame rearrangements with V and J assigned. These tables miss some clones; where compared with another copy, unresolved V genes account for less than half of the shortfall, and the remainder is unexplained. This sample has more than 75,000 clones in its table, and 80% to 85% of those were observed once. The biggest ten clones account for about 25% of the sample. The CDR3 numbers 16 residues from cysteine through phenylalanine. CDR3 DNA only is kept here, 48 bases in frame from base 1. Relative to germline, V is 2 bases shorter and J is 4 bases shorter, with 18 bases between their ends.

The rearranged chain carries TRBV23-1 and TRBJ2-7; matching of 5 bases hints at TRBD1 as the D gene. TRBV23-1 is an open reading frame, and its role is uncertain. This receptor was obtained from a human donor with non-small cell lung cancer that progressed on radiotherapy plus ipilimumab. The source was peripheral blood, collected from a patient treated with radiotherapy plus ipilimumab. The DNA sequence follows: TGCGCCAGCAGTCAAATTACTCCAGGGAATCAGTACGAGCAGTACTTC. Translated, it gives CASSQITPGNQYEQYF.